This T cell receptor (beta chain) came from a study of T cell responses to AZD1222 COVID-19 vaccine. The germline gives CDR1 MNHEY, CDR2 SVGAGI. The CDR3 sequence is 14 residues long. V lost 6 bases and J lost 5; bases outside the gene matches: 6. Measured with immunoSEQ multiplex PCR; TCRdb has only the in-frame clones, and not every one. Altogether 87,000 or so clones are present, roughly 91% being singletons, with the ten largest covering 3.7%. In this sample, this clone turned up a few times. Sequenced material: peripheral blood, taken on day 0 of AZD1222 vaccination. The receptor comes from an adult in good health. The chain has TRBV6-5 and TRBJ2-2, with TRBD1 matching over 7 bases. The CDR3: CASRSGTETGELFF. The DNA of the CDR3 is TGTGCCAGCAGATCCGGGACAGAGACCGGGGAGCTGTTTTTT.